This TCR beta chain was profiled in a study of PD-1 blockade in classical Hodgkin lymphoma. The study's findings and limits: Reasons behind the repertoire differences stay unclear, perhaps disease activity or earlier therapy. CD8+ TCR diversity did not rise significantly by C4D1, unlike CD4+.

Only in-frame clones appear in the TCRdb table, and some are missing; sequencing was by immunoSEQ multiplex PCR. Here the sample spans about 63,000 clones, around 90% being singletons. After removal of 2 bases from V and 3 bases from J, the junction contained 7 bases not matched to a gene. Germline values: CDR1 SEHNR, CDR2 FQNEAQ (reference sequence). This CDR3 spans 15 amino acids. There was relapse after autologous stem cell transplantation in every patient, and there was variation in brentuximab vedotin exposure. Reported best responses ranged across complete response, partial response or progressive disease. A note on this clone: The antigen is unknown.

This clonotype was sampled from a human donor with classical Hodgkin lymphoma. This rearrangement joins TRBV7-9 to TRBJ2-7; 7 positions agree with TRBD1. Here the sequenced sample was peripheral blood mononuclear cells (PBMCs), taken before the second cycle of nivolumab. The CDR3 sequence is CASSLWGQGDYEQYF. The CDR3, as DNA: TGTGCCAGCAGCTTATGGGGCCAGGGGGACTACGAGCAGTACTTC.